This T cell receptor (beta chain) was profiled in a study of CD8 T cells in Susac syndrome (dated by TCRdb to about 2019). Background on the whole study: Among the Susac syndrome patients who were sequenced, clinically active disease was present in more than 5 and clinical remission was observed in about eight. Susac syndrome patients were therapy-naive, on corticosteroids (some also receiving IVIg), or on IVIg alone at blood withdrawal. Repertoire sequencing was used to test whether CD8+ T cell activation and differentiation in Susac syndrome was antigen driven.

RNA was extracted using the RNeasy kit, and roughly 0.5 to 1 microgram was reverse transcribed with random hexamers. TCR beta CDR3 regions were amplified with the immunoSEQ multiplex PCR assay covering 54 Vbeta and 13 Jbeta segments. To correct PCR amplification bias, a synthetic template baseline was used for both primer optimization and computational correction. The original pipeline was this. Reads were annotated to V, D and J genes per IMGT and analyzed with immunoSEQ Analyzer, keeping only productive sequences. Clonality was computed as one minus Shannon entropy normalized by log2 of the number of productive unique sequences. For each patient and control, public and private clones were evaluated within the 100 most prevalent clones. Susac-specific clones were defined as absent from healthy and MS cohorts, around 970 published viral clones and other ImmuneACCESS disease sequences. TCRdb trimmed public reads at Q25 via fastp, called clones via MiXCR and kept in-frame beta chains. Each CDR3 protein gets just one entry, which takes the most common genes and DNA from the rows behind it. The V and J calls, along with clone size, are taken from TCRdb and not from the paper's own processing. This sample has about 240,000 distinct CDR3 sequences in its table, and 95% to 97% of those were observed once. The top ten clonotypes cover around 0.1% of the sample.

Peripheral blood CD8+ and CD4+ T cells from healthy donors, Susac syndrome patients and multiple sclerosis patients were profiled by high-throughput TCR beta sequencing. Recently defined diagnostic criteria for definite or probable disease were met by the Susac syndrome patients. Bulk CD8+ and CD4+ T cells were purified by magnetic negative isolation, while CD8+ TEMRA cells were enriched using FACS. Blood was drawn into EDTA tubes, processed within 24 hours, and PBMCs were isolated by density gradient centrifugation. PBMCs intended for TCR sequencing were frozen in liquid nitrogen and were later thawed in a 37 degrees C water bath. The sorted or isolated CD4+, CD8+ and CD8+ TEMRA cells reached a purity of at least 90%. Paper-wide results and their limitations: The study acknowledged that relatively few individuals were included in the TCR sequencing and HLA analysis. In patients with Susac syndrome, the CD4+ T cell repertoire showed no detectable clonal expansion.

Germline trimming amounts to 4 bases on V and 6 bases on J, with 13 as the count of junction bases outside the gene matches. The CDR3 numbers 16 residues from cysteine through phenylalanine. The kept DNA is CDR3 alone, 48 bases in frame from the first base. Looking up the germline V gene yields CDR1 SQVTM and CDR2 ANQGSEA. Worth noting for this clonotype: Its antigen is unknown. One base away there is no much larger clone; base qualities are not given.

The sequence is built from TRBV29-1 and TRBJ1-2, with 11 middle bases fitting TRBD1. Sequencing input: CD4+ T cells from PBMCs. The clonotype comes from a human donor with Susac syndrome. The nucleotide sequence is TGCAGCGTTGGGGTAGGACAGGGGGCCCCCTCGCATGGCTACACCTTC. It translates as CSVGVGQGAPSHGYTF.